This record concerns one TCR beta chain sequence. CDR1 is SGHDT, CDR2 YYEEEE, per germline. With V trimmed by 0 bases and J by 2 bases, 10 bases remained unmatched. The CDR3 extends over 18 amino acids. The data were obtained in a study of blood T cell repertoires in COVID-19. Study-wide background: The study drew acute and convalescent COVID-19 samples from the United States, Italy and Spain.

In the authors' workflow: Estimates of nucleated cell counts were drawn from the amplification of reference gene primers. The data were produced by immunoSEQ multiplex PCR, yet TCRdb's version contains in-frame clones alone and is incomplete. D and trimming were read from the DNA, whereas the V and J calls and clone size are those reported in that table. The repertoire consists of fewer than 110,000 clones, with more than 80% occurring once and the leading ten covering 4.9%. Source material: peripheral blood. The clonotype originates from a middle-aged man with active or convalescent COVID-19. This sequence joins TRBV5-6 and TRBJ2-1; 8 bases agree with TRBD1. CDR3 sequence: CASSLGAVIRGPYNEQFF. Written as DNA, the CDR3 is TGTGCCAGCAGCTTGGGGGCCGTTATCAGGGGGCCCTACAATGAGCAGTTCTTC.